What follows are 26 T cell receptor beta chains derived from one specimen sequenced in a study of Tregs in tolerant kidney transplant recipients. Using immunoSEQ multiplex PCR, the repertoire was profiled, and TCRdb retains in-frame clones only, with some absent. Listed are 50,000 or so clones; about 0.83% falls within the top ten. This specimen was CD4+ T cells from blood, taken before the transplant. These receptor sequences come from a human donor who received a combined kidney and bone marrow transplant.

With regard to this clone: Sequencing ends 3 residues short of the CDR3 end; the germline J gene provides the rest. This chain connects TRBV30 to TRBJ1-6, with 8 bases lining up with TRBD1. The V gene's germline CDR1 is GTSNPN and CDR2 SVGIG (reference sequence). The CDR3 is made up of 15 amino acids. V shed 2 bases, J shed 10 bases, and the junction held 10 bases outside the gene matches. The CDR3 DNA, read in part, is TGTGCCTGGAGTCCGGGATGGCAGGGGGCATCACCC. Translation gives CAWSPGWQGASP. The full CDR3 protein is CAWSPGWQGASPLHF.

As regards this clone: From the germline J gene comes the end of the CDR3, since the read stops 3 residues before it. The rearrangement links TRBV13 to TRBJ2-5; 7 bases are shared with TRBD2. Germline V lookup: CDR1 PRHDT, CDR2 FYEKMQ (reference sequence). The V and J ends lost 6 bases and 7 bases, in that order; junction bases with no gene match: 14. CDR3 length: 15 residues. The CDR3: CASRPRDYRTTTQYF. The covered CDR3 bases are TGTGCCAGCAGGCCCCGGGACTACCGTACCACGACC.

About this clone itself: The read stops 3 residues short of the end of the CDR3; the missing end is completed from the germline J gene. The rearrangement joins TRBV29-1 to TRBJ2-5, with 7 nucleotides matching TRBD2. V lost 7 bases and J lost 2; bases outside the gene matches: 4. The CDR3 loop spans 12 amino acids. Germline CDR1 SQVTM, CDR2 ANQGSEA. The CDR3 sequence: CSAGTIQETQYF. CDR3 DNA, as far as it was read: TGCAGCGCTGGGACTATACAAGAGACC. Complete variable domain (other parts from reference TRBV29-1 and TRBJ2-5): SAVISQKPSRDICQRGTSLTIQCQVDSQVTMMFWYRQQPGQSLTLIATANQGSEATYESGFVIDKFPISRPNLTFSTLTVSNMSPEDSSIYLCSAGTIQETQYFGPGTRLLVL.

The CDR3 sequence is CASGKPPGQGNYGYTF. The CDR3 DNA, read in part, is TGTGCCAGCGGCAAGCCCCCGGGACAGGGTAACTATGGC. V usage is TRBV6-4 and J usage is TRBJ1-2; 9 bases map to TRBD1. The sequenced fragment ends 3 residues before the CDR3 boundary, so the rest is inferred from the germline J gene. Germline values: CDR1 MRHNA, CDR2 SNTAGT. The CDR3 spans 16 residues. The trim removed 8 bases at V and 1 base at J, leaving 11 bases unmatched.

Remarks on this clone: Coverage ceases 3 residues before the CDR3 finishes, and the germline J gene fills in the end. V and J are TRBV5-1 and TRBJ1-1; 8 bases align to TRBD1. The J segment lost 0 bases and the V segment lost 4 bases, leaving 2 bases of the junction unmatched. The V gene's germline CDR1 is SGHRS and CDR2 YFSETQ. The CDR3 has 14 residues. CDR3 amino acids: CASSKDRVNTEAFF. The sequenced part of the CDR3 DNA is TGCGCCAGCAGCAAGGACAGGGTGAACACTGAA. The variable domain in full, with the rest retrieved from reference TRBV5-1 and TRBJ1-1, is KAGVTQTPRYLIKTRGQQVTLSCSPISGHRSVSWYQQTPGQGLQFLFEYFSETQRNKGNFPGRFSGRQFSNSRSEMNVSTLELGDSALYLCASSKDRVNTEAFFGQGTRLTVV.

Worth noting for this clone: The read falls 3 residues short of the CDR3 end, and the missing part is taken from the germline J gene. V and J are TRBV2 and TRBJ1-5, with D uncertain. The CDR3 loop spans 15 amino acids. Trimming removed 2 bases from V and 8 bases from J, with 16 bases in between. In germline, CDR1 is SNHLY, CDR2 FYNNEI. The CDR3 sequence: CASSESLTIMEPQHF. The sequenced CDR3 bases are TGTGCCAGCAGTGAAAGTCTCACAATTATGGAGCCC.

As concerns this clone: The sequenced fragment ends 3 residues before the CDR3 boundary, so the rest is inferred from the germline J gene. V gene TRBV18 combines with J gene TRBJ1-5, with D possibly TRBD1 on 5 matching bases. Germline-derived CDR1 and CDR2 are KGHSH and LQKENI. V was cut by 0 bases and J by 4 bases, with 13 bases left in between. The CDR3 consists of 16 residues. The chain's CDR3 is CASSPPSGGSNQPQHF. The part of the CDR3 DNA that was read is TGTGCCAGCTCACCACCCTCGGGGGGTTCTAATCAGCCC.

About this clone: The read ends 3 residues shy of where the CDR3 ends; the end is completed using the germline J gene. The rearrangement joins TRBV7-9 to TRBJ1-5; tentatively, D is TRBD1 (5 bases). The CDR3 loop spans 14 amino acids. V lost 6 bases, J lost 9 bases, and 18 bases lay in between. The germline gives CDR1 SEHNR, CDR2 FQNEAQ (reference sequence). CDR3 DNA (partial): TGTGCCAGCAGTTACGACAGCCACGTGGGGCCC. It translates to CASSYDSHVGP. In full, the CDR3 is CASSYDSHVGPQHF.

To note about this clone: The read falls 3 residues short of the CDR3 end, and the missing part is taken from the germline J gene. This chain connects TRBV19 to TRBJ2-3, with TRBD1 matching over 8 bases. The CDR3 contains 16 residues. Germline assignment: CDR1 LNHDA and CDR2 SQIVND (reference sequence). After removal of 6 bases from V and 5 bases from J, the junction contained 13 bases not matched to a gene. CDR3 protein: CASSAIPGTGEDTQYF. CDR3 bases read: TGTGCCAGTAGCGCAATCCCCGGGACAGGAGAAGATACG.

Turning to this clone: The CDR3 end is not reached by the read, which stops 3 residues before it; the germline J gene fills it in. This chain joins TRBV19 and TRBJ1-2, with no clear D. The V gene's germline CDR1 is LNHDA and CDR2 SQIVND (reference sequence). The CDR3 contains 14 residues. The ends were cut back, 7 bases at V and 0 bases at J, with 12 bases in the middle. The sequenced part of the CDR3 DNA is TGTGCCAGTAAGAGGCCAGGCTCTAACTATGGC. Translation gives CASKRPGSNYG. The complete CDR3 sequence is CASKRPGSNYGYTF.

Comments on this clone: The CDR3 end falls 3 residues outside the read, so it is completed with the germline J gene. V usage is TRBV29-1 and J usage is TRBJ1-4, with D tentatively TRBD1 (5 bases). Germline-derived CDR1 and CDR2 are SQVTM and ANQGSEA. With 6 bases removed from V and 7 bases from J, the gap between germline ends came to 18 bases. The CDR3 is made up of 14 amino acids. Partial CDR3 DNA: TGCAGCGTCGCTGCCTCAGGGATTGTTGAAAAA. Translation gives CSVAASGIVEK. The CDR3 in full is CSVAASGIVEKLFF.

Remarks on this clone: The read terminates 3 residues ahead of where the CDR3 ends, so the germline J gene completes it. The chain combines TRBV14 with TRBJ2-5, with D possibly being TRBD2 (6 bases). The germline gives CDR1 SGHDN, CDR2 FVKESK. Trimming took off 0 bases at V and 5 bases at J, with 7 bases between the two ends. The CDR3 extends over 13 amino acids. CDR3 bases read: TGTGCCAGCAGCCAAGAGCGGGATGAGACC. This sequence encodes CASSQERDET. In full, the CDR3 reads CASSQERDETQYF. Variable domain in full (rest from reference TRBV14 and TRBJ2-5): EAGVTQFPSHSVIEKGQTVTLRCDPISGHDNLYWYRRVMGKEIKFLLHFVKESKQDESGMPNNRFLAERTGGTYSTLKVQPAELEDSGVYFCASSQERDETQYFGPGTRLLVL.

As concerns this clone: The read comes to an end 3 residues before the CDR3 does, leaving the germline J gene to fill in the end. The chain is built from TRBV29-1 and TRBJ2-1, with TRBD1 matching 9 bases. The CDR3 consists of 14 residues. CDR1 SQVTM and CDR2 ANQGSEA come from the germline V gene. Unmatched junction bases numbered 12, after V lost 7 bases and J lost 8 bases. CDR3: CSGRGQGVSHEQFF. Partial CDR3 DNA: TGCAGCGGTCGGGGACAGGGAGTTAGTCATGAG.

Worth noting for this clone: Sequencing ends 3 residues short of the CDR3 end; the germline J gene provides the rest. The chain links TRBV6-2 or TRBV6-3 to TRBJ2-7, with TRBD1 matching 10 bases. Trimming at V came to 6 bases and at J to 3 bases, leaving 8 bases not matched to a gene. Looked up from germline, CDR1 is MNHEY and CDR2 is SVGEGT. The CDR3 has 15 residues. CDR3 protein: CASRPTGTGVYEQYF. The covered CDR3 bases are TGTGCCAGCAGACCAACCGGGACAGGGGTCTACGAG.

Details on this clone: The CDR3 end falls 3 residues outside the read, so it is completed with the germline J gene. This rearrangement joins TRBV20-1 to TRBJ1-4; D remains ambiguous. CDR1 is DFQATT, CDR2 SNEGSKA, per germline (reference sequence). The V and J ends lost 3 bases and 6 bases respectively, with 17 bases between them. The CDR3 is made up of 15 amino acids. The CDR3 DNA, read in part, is TGCAGTGCTAGTCCCTTCTCCAGGTCGGATGAAAAA. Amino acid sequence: CSASPFSRSDEK. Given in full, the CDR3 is CSASPFSRSDEKLFF.

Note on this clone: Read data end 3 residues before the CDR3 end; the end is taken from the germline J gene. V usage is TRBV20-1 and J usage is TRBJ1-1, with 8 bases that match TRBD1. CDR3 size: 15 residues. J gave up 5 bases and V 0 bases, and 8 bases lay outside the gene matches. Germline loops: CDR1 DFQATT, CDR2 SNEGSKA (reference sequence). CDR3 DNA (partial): TGCAGTGCTAGAGATAGGACAGGGTGGAGGACTGAA. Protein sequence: CSARDRTGWRTE. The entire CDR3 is CSARDRTGWRTEAFF.

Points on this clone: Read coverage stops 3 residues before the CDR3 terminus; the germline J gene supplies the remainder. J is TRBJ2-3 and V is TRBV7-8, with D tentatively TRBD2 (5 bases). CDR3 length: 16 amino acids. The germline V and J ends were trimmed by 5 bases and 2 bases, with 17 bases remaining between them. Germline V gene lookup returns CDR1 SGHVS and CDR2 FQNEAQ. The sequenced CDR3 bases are TGTGCCAGCAGCCCCCGGTCTAGCCGCTTCACAGATACG. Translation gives CASSPRSSRFTDT. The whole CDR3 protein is CASSPRSSRFTDTQYF.

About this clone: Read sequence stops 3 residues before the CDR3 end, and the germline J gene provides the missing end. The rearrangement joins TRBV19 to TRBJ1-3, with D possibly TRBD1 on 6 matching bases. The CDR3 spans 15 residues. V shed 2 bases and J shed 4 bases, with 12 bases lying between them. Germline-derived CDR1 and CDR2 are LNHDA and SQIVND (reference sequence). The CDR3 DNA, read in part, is TGTGCCAGTAGTATAAACAGGGCTACGGGAAACACC. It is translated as CASSINRATGNT. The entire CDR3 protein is CASSINRATGNTIYF.

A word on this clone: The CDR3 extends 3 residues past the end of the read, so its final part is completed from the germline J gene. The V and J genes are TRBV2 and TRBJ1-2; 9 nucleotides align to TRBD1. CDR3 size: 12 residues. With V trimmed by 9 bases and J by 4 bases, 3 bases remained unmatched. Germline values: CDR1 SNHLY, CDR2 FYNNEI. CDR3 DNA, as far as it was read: TGTGCCAGGGGGGGACAGGGCTATGGC. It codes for CARGGQGYG. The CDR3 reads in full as CARGGQGYGYTF. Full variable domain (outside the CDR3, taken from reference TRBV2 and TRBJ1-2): EPEVTQTPSHQVTQMGQEVILRCVPISNHLYFYWYRQILGQKVEFLVSFYNNEISEKSEIFDDQFSVERPDGSNFTLKIRSTKLEDSAMYFCARGGQGYGYTFGSGTRLTVV.

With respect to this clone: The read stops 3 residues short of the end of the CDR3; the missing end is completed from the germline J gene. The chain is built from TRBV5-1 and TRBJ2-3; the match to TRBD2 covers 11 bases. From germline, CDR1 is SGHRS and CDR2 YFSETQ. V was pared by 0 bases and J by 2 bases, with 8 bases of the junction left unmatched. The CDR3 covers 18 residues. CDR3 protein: CASSLGLLAGGHTDTQYF. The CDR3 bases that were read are TGCGCCAGCAGCTTGGGACTTCTAGCGGGGGGTCACACAGATACG. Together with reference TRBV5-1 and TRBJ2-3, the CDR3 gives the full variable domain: KAGVTQTPRYLIKTRGQQVTLSCSPISGHRSVSWYQQTPGQGLQFLFEYFSETQRNKGNFPGRFSGRQFSNSRSEMNVSTLELGDSALYLCASSLGLLAGGHTDTQYFGPGTRLTVL.

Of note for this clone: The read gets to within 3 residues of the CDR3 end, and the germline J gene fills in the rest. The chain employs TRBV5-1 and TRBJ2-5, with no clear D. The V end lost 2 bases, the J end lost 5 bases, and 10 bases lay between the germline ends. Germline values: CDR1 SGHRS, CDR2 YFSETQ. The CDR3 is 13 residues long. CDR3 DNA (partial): TGCGCCAGCAGCTTATTTCCCCGGGAGACC. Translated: CASSLFPRET. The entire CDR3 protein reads CASSLFPRETQYF.

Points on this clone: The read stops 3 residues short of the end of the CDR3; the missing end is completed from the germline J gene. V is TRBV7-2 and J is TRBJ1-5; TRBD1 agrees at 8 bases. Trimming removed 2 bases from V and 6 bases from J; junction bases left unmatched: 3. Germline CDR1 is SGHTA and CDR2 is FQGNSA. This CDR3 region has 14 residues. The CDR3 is CASSLFRGLQPQHF. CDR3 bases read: TGTGCCAGCAGCTTATTCAGGGGGCTTCAGCCC.

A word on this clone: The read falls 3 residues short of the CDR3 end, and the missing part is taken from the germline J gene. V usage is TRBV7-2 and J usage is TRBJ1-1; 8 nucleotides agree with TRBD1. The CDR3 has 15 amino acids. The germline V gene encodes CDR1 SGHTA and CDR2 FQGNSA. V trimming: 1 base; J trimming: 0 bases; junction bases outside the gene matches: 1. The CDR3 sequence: CASSLGTGLNTEAFF. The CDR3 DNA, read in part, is TGTGCCAGCAGCTTAGGGACAGGGTTGAACACTGAA.

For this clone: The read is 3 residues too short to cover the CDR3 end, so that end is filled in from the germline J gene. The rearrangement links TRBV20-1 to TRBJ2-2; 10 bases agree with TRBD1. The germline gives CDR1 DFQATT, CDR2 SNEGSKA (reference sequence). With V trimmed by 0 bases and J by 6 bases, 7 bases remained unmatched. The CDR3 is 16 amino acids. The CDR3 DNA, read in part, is TGCAGTGCTAGAGATTTCGGACAGGGGGTTGCCGGGGAG. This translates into CSARDFGQGVAGE. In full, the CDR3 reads CSARDFGQGVAGELFF.

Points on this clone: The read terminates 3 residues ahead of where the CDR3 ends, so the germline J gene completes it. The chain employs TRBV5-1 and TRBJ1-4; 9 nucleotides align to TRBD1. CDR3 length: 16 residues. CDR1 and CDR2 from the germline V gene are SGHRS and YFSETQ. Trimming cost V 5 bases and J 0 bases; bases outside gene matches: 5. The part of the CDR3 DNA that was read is TGCGCCAGCAGAAAGACAGGGGGGACAACTAATGAAAAA. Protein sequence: CASRKTGGTTNEK. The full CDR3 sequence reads CASRKTGGTTNEKLFF.

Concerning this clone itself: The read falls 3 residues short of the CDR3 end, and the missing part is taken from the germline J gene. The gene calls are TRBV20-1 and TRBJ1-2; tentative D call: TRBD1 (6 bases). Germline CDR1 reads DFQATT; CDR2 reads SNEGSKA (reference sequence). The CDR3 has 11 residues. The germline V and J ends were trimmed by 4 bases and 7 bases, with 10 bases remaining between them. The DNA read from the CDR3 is TGCAGTGCTATGGCAGGGGTTGGC. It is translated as CSAMAGVG. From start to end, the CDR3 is CSAMAGVGYTF.